Listed here is a single T cell receptor beta chain. This record comes from a study of blood T cells in healthy people across ages. Staff drew roughly 10 milliliters of peripheral blood from each donor. Each sample yielded at least 5.5 micrograms of PBMC total RNA. Together with a sample-barcoded 5' primer, a J-beta primer mix was included in a second PCR lasting roughly 6 to 12 cycles. The template-switch adaptor, which had 12 random nucleotides, put a tag on each cDNA molecule. TCRdb independently ran MiXCR on the 5' RACE reads; one entry per CDR3 protein. The sample consists of roughly 800,000 distinct CDR3 sequences, roughly 25% of them appearing once. From germline, CDR1 is LGHDT and CDR2 YNNKEL (reference sequence). The CDR3 is 13 residues long. V was shortened by 0 bases and J by 8 bases, with 8 bases between the two germline ends. In addition, the sample was reused for a study of T cells of mothers and their children. As that report states: Sequencing got over 8 million TCR beta CDR3 reads from each mother and several million from each child.

This TCR was sampled from a boy younger than 18 in good health. The chain has TRBV3-1 and TRBJ1-3, with D unclear. Input material: blood. CDR3 loop: CASSQEGVYTIYF. For the CDR3, the DNA is TGTGCCAGCAGCCAAGAAGGAGTTTACACCATATATTTT.